The 6 T cell receptor beta chains below were found in one sample sequenced in a study of blood T cell repertoires in COVID-19. The method was immunoSEQ multiplex PCR; TCRdb's version includes in-frame clones alone and lacks a portion of them. The sample has 250,000 or so clones; 85% to 90% are singletons. The sequenced sample was peripheral blood. Receptors originate from a man in his thirties or forties with COVID-19, enrolled during active disease.

This chain uses TRBV19 with TRBJ2-7; the D gene is possibly TRBD1 (6 bases). This CDR3 comprises 13 residues. Germline V gene data show CDR1 as LNHDA and CDR2 as SQIVND (reference sequence). Trimming removed 6 bases from V and 0 bases from J, with 9 bases in between. CDR3 residues: CASSRTDSYEQYF. The CDR3, as DNA: TGTGCCAGTAGCCGGACAGACTCCTACGAGCAGTACTTC.

The chain carries TRBV2 and TRBJ2-7; 8 bases are a match to TRBD1. The CDR3 length is 15 residues. Trimming at V came to 7 bases and at J to 0 bases, leaving 8 bases not matched to a gene. Per germline, CDR1 SNHLY and CDR2 FYNNEI. DNA of the CDR3: TGTGCCAGCAAGACCCAGGGGGCGAACTCCTACGAGCAGTACTTC. Its translation is CASKTQGANSYEQYF.

The chain links TRBV30 to TRBJ2-7; possibly TRBD2 for D (5 bases). V lost 3 bases and J lost 3, with 24 bases in between. Germline V CDR1 and CDR2: GTSNPN, SVGIG (reference sequence). The CDR3 runs to 17 residues. In DNA, the CDR3 is TGTGCCTGGAGCATAAAGAGATCGGGAATCTTGGTCTACGAGCAGTACTTC. It yields the protein CAWSIKRSGILVYEQYF.

The chain employs TRBV6-2 or TRBV6-3 and TRBJ1-1, with D hard to call. This CDR3 region has 13 residues. Germline CDR1 reads MNHEY; CDR2 reads SVGEGT. The V end lost 6 bases, the J end lost 7 bases, and 15 bases lay between the germline ends. The CDR3 here is CASSPVGGFEAFF. The CDR3 nucleotides read TGTGCCAGCAGCCCCGTCGGCGGTTTTGAAGCTTTCTTT.

This chain links TRBV2 with TRBJ2-3, with TRBD1 as a possible D gene (6 bases). Germline V gives CDR1 SNHLY, CDR2 FYNNEI. V dropped 4 bases and J dropped 2 bases, with 13 bases sitting between them. The CDR3 sequence is 15 residues long. CDR3 sequence reads: CASSVGTGSTDTQYF. The CDR3 bases are TGTGCCAGCAGTGTAGGAACAGGGTCCACAGATACGCAGTATTTT.

This sequence joins TRBV6-2 or TRBV6-3 and TRBJ1-5; possibly TRBD1 for D (5 bases). Germline CDR1 reads MNHEY; CDR2 reads SVGEGT. CDR3 size: 15 residues. V was clipped by 0 bases and J by 5 bases, with 11 bases between them. CDR3 residues: CASSYSSWGDQPQHF. The CDR3 bases are TGTGCCAGCAGTTACTCATCCTGGGGGGATCAGCCCCAGCATTTT.